The next 19 T cell receptor beta chains were all read from a single sample in a study of shared clonotypes between healthy human individuals. Produced via immunoSEQ multiplex PCR; TCRdb's table is partial and in-frame only. Here the sample spans about 490,000 clones, approximately 82% being singletons. Sequenced sample: PBMCs. The receptors derive from a woman between 40 and 50 years old in good health. Some clones in this sample may be carry-over from other donors' samples.

The V gene is TRBV5-1, the J gene TRBJ1-4; D is unresolved. This CDR3 is built from 14 residues. Germline CDR1 SGHRS, CDR2 YFSETQ. V was trimmed by 0 bases and J by 7 bases, leaving 10 bases between them. In DNA form, the CDR3 reads TGCGCCAGCAGCTTGGATCCGTTGGGTGAAAAACTGTTTTTT. Protein product: CASSLDPLGEKLFF.

CDR3 loop: CSAREETQYF. The DNA of the CDR3 is TGCAGCGCTAGAGAGGAGACCCAGTACTTC. This chain joins TRBV29-1 and TRBJ2-5; no definite D call. CDR1 and CDR2 (germline): SQVTM, ANQGSEA. The V and J ends lost 7 bases and 5 bases respectively, with 8 bases between them. This CDR3 region has 10 residues.

The V and J genes are TRBV28 and TRBJ2-1; possibly TRBD2 for D (6 bases). This CDR3 region has 13 residues. Germline loops: CDR1 MDHEN, CDR2 SYDVKM. V lost 6 bases and J 5 bases, leaving 11 bases between the germline ends. This chain's CDR3 is CASSPGLNNEQFF. The CDR3 coding sequence is TGTGCCAGCAGCCCTGGACTAAACAATGAGCAGTTCTTC. Drawing the rest from reference TRBV28 and TRBJ2-1, the complete variable domain is DVKVTQSSRYLVKRTGEKVFLECVQDMDHENMFWYRQDPGLGLRLIYFSYDVKMKEKGDIPEGYSVSREKKERFSLILESASTNQTSMYLCASSPGLNNEQFFGPGTRLTVL.

The rearrangement links TRBV28 to TRBJ1-5; the D gene is possibly TRBD1 (5 bases). The V and J ends lost 10 bases and 6 bases respectively, with 13 bases between them. Germline CDR1 MDHEN, CDR2 SYDVKM. The length of the CDR3 is 12 residues. CDR3 sequence: CATSLGGQPQHF. The CDR3 region has the DNA TGTGCCACCTCACTGGGGGGTCAGCCCCAGCATTTT.

The chain links TRBV29-1 to TRBJ1-1; 7 bases map to TRBD1. Unmatched junction bases numbered 13, after V lost 7 bases and J lost 5 bases. The CDR3 contains 14 residues. Germline assignment: CDR1 SQVTM and CDR2 ANQGSEA. This CDR3 is CSAGDLQGMTEAFF. CDR3 coding DNA: TGCAGCGCTGGGGATTTACAGGGGATGACTGAAGCTTTCTTT.

This clone was observed a handful of times. This chain connects TRBV5-6 to TRBJ1-2; D is unresolved. V gave up 1 base and J gave up 0 bases, with 7 bases separating them. Germline values: CDR1 SGHDT, CDR2 YYEEEE. This CDR3 is built from 14 residues. Here the CDR3 reads CASSLPTTNYGYTF. CDR3 sequence (DNA): TGTGCCAGCAGCTTGCCCACAACTAACTATGGCTACACCTTC. The full variable domain, completed using reference TRBV5-6 and TRBJ1-2, is DAGVTQSPTHLIKTRGQQVTLRCSPKSGHDTVSWYQQALGQGPQFIFQYYEEEERQRGNFPDRFSGHQFPNYSSELNVNALLLGDSALYLCASSLPTTNYGYTFGSGTRLTVV.

The chain combines TRBV5-1 with TRBJ2-7; D gene ambiguous. The CDR3 spans 13 residues. Germline V gives CDR1 SGHRS, CDR2 YFSETQ. V gave up 2 bases and J gave up 0 bases, with 6 bases separating them. CDR3 sequence: CASSFLGSYEQYF. CDR3 DNA: TGCGCCAGCAGCTTTCTTGGCTCCTACGAGCAGTACTTC.

The V and J genes are TRBV29-1 and TRBJ1-2; no reliable D call. CDR3 length: 12 residues. Germline values: CDR1 SQVTM, CDR2 ANQGSEA. The V and J ends lost 5 bases and 3 bases respectively, with 10 bases between them. CDR3 loop: CSVSSLHYGYTF. The DNA for the CDR3 is TGCAGCGTTTCGTCCCTTCACTATGGCTACACCTTC.

This chain links TRBV18 with TRBJ2-5; D may be TRBD2 (5 bases). CDR1 is KGHSH, CDR2 LQKENI, per germline. This CDR3 has 12 residues. Trimming pared 4 bases from V and 3 bases from J, leaving 6 bases between. The CDR3 nucleotides are TGTGCCAGCTCACGAGCGGAAGAGACCCAGTACTTC. As protein: CASSRAEETQYF.

This clone was counted between two and nine times. The CDR3 sequence: CASSGPGTGHELFF. In DNA, the CDR3 is TGTGCCAGCAGTGGTCCAGGGACCGGTCATGAACTGTTTTTT. The gene calls are TRBV25-1 and TRBJ1-4; D perhaps matches TRBD1 (5 bases). The CDR3 is made up of 14 amino acids. The V gene lost 4 bases and the J gene lost 12 bases, with 18 bases spanning the gap. Germline V CDR1 and CDR2: MGHDK, SYGVNS.

This rearrangement joins TRBV9 to TRBJ1-4, with D uncertain. Trimming removed 4 bases from V and 8 bases from J, with 12 bases in between. Germline-derived CDR1 and CDR2 are SGDLS and YYNGEE. The CDR3 consists of 13 residues. The CDR3 region is CASSREWPEKLFF. The CDR3 bases are TGTGCCAGCAGCCGGGAATGGCCCGAAAAACTGTTTTTT.

The genes are TRBV15 and TRBJ1-2; D unresolved. CDR3 size: 12 residues. Germline V gene sequence: CDR1 LNHNV, CDR2 YYDKDF (reference sequence). Trimming cost V 5 bases and J 8 bases, with 12 bases left between them. The CDR3 protein is CATSRRVDGYTF. The CDR3 DNA is TGTGCCACCAGCCGTCGCGTGGACGGCTACACCTTC.

The chain combines TRBV7-8 with TRBJ1-1; 9 positions agree with TRBD1. J lost 7 bases, V lost 5 bases, and 11 bases had no gene match. Germline CDR1 is SGHVS and CDR2 is FQNEAQ. This CDR3 region has 15 residues. In DNA, the CDR3 is TGTGCCAGCAGCGCCCGGGACAGGGACGTAGGTGAAGCTTTCTTT. It codes for CASSARDRDVGEAFF. Looking up the rest from reference TRBV7-8 and TRBJ1-1 gives the full variable domain: GAGVSQSPRYKVAKRGQDVALRCDPISGHVSLFWYQQALGQGPEFLTYFQNEAQLDKSGLPSDRFFAERPEGSVSTLKIQRTQQEDSAVYLCASSARDRDVGEAFFGQGTRLTVV.

V usage is TRBV28 and J usage is TRBJ1-2; D remains ambiguous. The germline gives CDR1 MDHEN, CDR2 SYDVKM. Trimming shortened V by 9 bases and J by 2 bases, and 22 bases separated the two germline ends. This CDR3 is built from 16 residues. The CDR3 here is CASTKARQSLNYGYTF. The CDR3 region has the DNA TGTGCCAGTACTAAGGCTCGGCAATCCCTAAACTATGGCTACACCTTC.

The chain recombines TRBV6-4 with TRBJ2-1; 10 bases map to TRBD1. V lost 2 bases and J lost 5; bases outside the gene matches: 6. The CDR3 covers 16 residues. From germline, CDR1 is MRHNA and CDR2 SNTAGT. CDR3 amino acids: CASSDQPGQGHNEQFF. In nucleotides, the CDR3 is TGTGCCAGCAGTGACCAACCGGGACAGGGGCACAATGAGCAGTTCTTC.

The gene calls are TRBV2 and TRBJ2-1; TRBD2 aligns across 9 bases. Germline CDR1 SNHLY, CDR2 FYNNEI. This CDR3 is 14 amino acids long. J gave up 4 bases and V 6 bases, and 4 bases lay outside the gene matches. This chain's CDR3 is CASRREGLYNEQFF. CDR3 sequence (DNA): TGTGCCAGCAGGCGGGAGGGCCTTTACAATGAGCAGTTCTTC. Full variable domain (missing parts from reference TRBV2 and TRBJ2-1): EPEVTQTPSHQVTQMGQEVILRCVPISNHLYFYWYRQILGQKVEFLVSFYNNEISEKSEIFDDQFSVERPDGSNFTLKIRSTKLEDSAMYFCASRREGLYNEQFFGPGTRLTVL.

The CDR3 region is CASSGQKGMNTEAFF. The CDR3 DNA reads TGTGCCAGCAGTGGGCAGAAGGGGATGAACACTGAAGCTTTCTTT. This rearrangement joins TRBV6-5 to TRBJ1-1; D may be TRBD1 (5 bases). The CDR3 has 15 amino acids. Germline CDR1 is MNHEY and CDR2 is SVGAGI. Trimming shortened V by 5 bases and J by 0 bases, and 13 bases separated the two germline ends.

The V gene is TRBV7-2, the J gene TRBJ2-7; TRBD1 agrees at 11 bases. This CDR3 has 16 residues. The V and J ends lost 5 bases and 0 bases, in that order; junction bases with no gene match: 6. Germline CDR1 SGHTA, CDR2 FQGNSA. CDR3 residues: CASSPTGTGGSYEQYF. The DNA of the CDR3 is TGTGCCAGCAGCCCGACGGGGACAGGGGGCTCCTACGAGCAGTACTTC.

The chain carries TRBV10-1 and TRBJ2-7; D perhaps matches TRBD1 (5 bases). This CDR3 contains 15 residues. The V gene lost 8 bases and the J gene lost 0 bases, with 17 bases spanning the gap. Germline V gene lookup returns CDR1 WNHNN and CDR2 SYGVQD (reference sequence). The CDR3 DNA sequence: TGCGCCAGCCATTCCTGGGGCTGGAGCTCCTACGAGCAGTACTTC. Translated: CASHSWGWSSYEQYF.